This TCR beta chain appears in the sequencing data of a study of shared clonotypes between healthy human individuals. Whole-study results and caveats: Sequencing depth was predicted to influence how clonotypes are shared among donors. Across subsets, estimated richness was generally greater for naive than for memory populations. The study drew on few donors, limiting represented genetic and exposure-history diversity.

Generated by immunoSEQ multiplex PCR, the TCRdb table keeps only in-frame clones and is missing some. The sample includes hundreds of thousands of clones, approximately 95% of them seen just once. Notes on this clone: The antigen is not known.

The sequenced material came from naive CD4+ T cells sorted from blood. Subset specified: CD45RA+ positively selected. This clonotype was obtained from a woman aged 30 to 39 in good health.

In nucleotides, the CDR3 is TGTGCCAGCAGCTTAGGGGGACAGGACACAGATACGCAGTATTTT. Translating gives CASSLGGQDTDTQYF. The chain links TRBV7-2 to TRBJ2-3, with TRBD1 matching 8 bases. In germline, CDR1 is SGHTA, CDR2 FQGNSA. V was clipped by 1 base and J by 2 bases; unmatched bases: 2. The length of the CDR3 is 15 residues.